This T cell receptor beta chain was identified during a study of OX40 agonist ivuxolimab in advanced cancers. Turning to the study itself: With a range of roughly 23 to 79, age averaged roughly 60 years, and around 83% were male. Earlier treatment with anti-PD-1, anti-PD-L1 or anti-CTLA-4 was permitted, and less than 50% had received some.

Notes on the study in general: Among patients with partial responses at 0.1-3.0 mg/kg, clonal expansion was among the lowest.

Repertoires were generated with immunoSEQ multiplex PCR, while TCRdb's copy carries only in-frame clones and drops some. The sample has some 99,000 clones, approximately 83% seen once. In regard to this clone: Its antigen is unidentified.

Germline V gives CDR1 SNHLY, CDR2 FYNNEI. V was pared by 2 bases and J by 7 bases, with 9 bases of the junction left unmatched. The CDR3 extends over 16 amino acids. Systemic immunosuppression or autoimmune disease history was grounds to exclude patients. This sequence was found in an adult with an advanced solid tumor such as melanoma, head and neck, liver or kidney cancer. The genes are TRBV2 and TRBJ2-7; 12 bases map to TRBD1. The sequences come from CD4+ or CD8+ T cells sorted from blood, collected in a trial of the OX40 agonist ivuxolimab. The chain's CDR3 is CASSEIMGQGAGEQYF. The CDR3 DNA is TGTGCCAGCAGTGAAATAATGGGACAGGGGGCGGGAGAGCAGTACTTC.